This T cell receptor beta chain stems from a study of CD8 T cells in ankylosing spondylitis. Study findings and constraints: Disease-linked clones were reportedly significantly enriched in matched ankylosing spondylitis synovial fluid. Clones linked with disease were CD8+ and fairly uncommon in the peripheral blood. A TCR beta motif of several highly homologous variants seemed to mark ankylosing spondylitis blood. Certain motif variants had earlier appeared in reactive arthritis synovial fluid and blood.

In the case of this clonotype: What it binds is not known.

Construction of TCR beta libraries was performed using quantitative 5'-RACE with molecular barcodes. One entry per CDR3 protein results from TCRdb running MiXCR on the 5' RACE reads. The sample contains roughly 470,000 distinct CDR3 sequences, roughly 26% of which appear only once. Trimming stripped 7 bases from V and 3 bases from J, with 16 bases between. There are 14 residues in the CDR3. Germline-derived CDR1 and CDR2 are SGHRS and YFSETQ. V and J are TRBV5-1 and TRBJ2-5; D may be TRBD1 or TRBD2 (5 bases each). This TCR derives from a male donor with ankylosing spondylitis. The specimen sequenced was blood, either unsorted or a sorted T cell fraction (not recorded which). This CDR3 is CASARGGFEETQYF. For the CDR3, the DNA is TGCGCCAGCGCCCGTGGGGGTTTTGAAGAGACCCAGTACTTC.